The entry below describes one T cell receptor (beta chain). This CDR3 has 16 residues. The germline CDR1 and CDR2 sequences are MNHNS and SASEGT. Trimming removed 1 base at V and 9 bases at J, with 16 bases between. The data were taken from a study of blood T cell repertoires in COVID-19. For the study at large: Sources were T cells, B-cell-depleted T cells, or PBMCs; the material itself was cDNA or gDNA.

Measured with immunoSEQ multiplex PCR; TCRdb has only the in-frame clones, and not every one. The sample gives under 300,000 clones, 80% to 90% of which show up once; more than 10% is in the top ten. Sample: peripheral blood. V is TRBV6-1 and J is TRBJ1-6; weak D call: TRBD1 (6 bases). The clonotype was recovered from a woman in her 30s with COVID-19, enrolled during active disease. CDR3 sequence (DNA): TGTGCCAGCAGTGAAGTGGTGGGGGCGCTGGGTTCACCCCTCCACTTT. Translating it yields CASSEVVGALGSPLHF.